These T cell receptor beta chains were read from a single sample in a study of T cells expressing NK-cell markers. TCRdb reprocessed the 5' RACE reads; each CDR3 protein has one entry and no DNA is given. The table lists about 450,000 distinct CDR3 sequences. The sequenced material came from blood T cells: a sorted CD56 or NKG2C T cell subset, CD4+ or CD8+ T cells, or bulk PBMC T cells (not recorded which). Every receptor here comes from a woman aged 18 to 69 in good health. Both conserved end residues are part of each CDR3.

V	J	CDR3
TRBV27	TRBJ1-5	CASNLTPGQPQHF
TRBV6-2/TRBV6-3	TRBJ2-6	CASSRQAKSTSGANVLTF
TRBV28	TRBJ2-7	CASSFLAGVGEQYF
TRBV6-1	TRBJ2-1	CASRLTAELYNEQFF
TRBV20-1	TRBJ2-2	CSAISTSASNTGELFF
TRBV6-2/TRBV6-3	TRBJ2-3	CASSTQRGLSDTQYF
TRBV6-2/TRBV6-3	TRBJ2-3	CASSLGLGQLSTDTQYF
TRBV15	TRBJ1-3	CATSRELISGNTIYF
TRBV25-1	TRBJ2-2	CASSPFLAGEATGELFF
TRBV7-2	TRBJ2-1	CASSLGLAGASIEQFF
TRBV29-1	TRBJ2-7	CSVLTGVHEQYF
TRBV6-1	TRBJ2-3	CASSGGQPGTDTQYF
TRBV5-1	TRBJ2-3	CASSNMLADTDTQYF
TRBV11-1	TRBJ1-6	CASSSGTANSPLHF
TRBV20-1	TRBJ2-2	CSARDPGGVTGELFF
TRBV7-9	TRBJ2-5	CASSPPWGQKETQYF
TRBV7-2	TRBJ2-1	CASSGRQGRDEQFF
TRBV18	TRBJ2-4	CASSPELAKNIQYF
TRBV7-9	TRBJ2-2	CASSFGSSLGTGELFF
TRBV9	TRBJ1-2	CASSGRDRDVNYGYTF
TRBV6-5	TRBJ1-4	CASQGNNEKLFF
TRBV29-1	TRBJ2-6	CSVELGSGANVLTF
TRBV4-1	TRBJ1-1	CASSQVIRGAGTEAFF
TRBV20-1	TRBJ2-1	CSARTSGRSNEQFF
TRBV11-1	TRBJ2-1	CASSLRGQGASLYNEQFF
TRBV12-5	TRBJ2-1	CASGLVRGLAYNEQFF
TRBV7-9	TRBJ2-1	CASSFGTGLFEQFF
TRBV6-2/TRBV6-3	TRBJ2-1	CASARTGSSYNEQFF
TRBV20-1	TRBJ2-5	CSARVLQETQYF